This T cell receptor beta chain originates from a study of OX40 agonist ivuxolimab in advanced cancers. Across the study: The patients' treatment was ivuxolimab, an agonistic anti-OX40 (CD134) antibody. Partial responses occurred in three patients (one hepatocellular carcinoma, two cutaneous melanoma). Study outcomes and limitations: In general, CD8+ T cells held more expanded clones than CD4+ did, on average.

This clone was detected once. Its antigen is still unknown. Libraries were prepared by immunoSEQ multiplex PCR; TCRdb keeps only in-frame clonotypes and omits some of them. Of 30,000 to 35,000 clones listed, over 60% are singletons. The CDR3 spans 13 residues. V gave up 5 bases and J gave up 8 bases; unmatched junction bases: 8. CDR1 is KGHSH and CDR2 is LQKENI in the germline V gene. The V and J genes are TRBV18 and TRBJ1-2, with 7 bases identical to TRBD1. The sequence came from an adult with an advanced solid tumor such as melanoma, head and neck, liver or kidney cancer. Material: CD4+ or CD8+ T cells sorted from blood, obtained in a trial of the OX40 agonist ivuxolimab. This chain's CDR3 is CASSTDRVQGYTF. The CDR3 nucleotides read TGTGCCAGCTCAACCGACAGGGTTCAAGGCTACACCTTC. Complete variable domain (other parts from reference TRBV18 and TRBJ1-2): NAGVMQNPRHLVRRRGQEARLRCSPMKGHSHVYWYRQLPEEGLKFMVYLQKENIIDESGMPKERFSAEFPKEGPSILRIQQVVRGDSAAYFCASSTDRVQGYTFGSGTRLTVV.